Listed here is a single TCR beta chain. Antigen: not known. Germline trimming cut 4 bases from V and 6 bases from J; bases unmatched to any gene: 4. CDR3 size: 14 residues. Germline V gene sequence: CDR1 MNHEY, CDR2 SMNVEV (reference sequence). Expressed TCRB transcripts were sequenced because the entire RNA isolate underwent reverse transcription. Produced via immunoSEQ multiplex PCR; TCRdb's table is partial and in-frame only. Found here are roughly 240,000 clones, about 24% of them singletons; the top ten hold about 0.012%. These data belong to a study of beta chain features in type 1 diabetes. Study in general: Healthy donors and patients showed comparable age, gender and cell yields.

Findings and limits, study-wide: Shortening of TCRB CDR3s, moderate but significant, appeared in all four CD4+ subsets of Type 1 diabetes patients. Lower insertion and higher deletion counts appeared at VDJ junctions in type 1 diabetes patients.

Sampling consisted of one heparinised blood draw per donor, averaging around 100 mL. The V call is TRBV27, the J call TRBJ1-4, with 8 bases identical to TRBD1. The sequenced sample consisted of naive CD4+ T cells from blood. This sequence was found in a woman in her 30s with type 1 diabetes. The CDR3 loop is CASSWDRLDEKLFF. The CDR3 nucleotides are TGTGCCAGCAGTTGGGACAGGCTGGATGAAAAACTGTTTTTT. Together with reference TRBV27 and TRBJ1-4, the CDR3 gives the full variable domain: EAQVTQNPRYLITVTGKKLTVTCSQNMNHEYMSWYRQDPGLGLRQIYYSMNVEVTDKGDVPEGYKVSRKEKRNFPLILESPSPNQTSLYFCASSWDRLDEKLFFGSGTQLSVL.